This T cell receptor beta chain appears in the sequencing data of a study of response to subunit inactivated influenza vaccine. Study-wide results and caveats: That few new T cells are recruited by each seasonal influenza vaccination was the authors' suggestion.

MiXCR, run by TCRdb on the RT-PCR reads, gives a single entry per CDR3 protein. The table shows about 570,000 distinct CDR3 sequences, with 12% occurring only once. CDR1 is MDHEN and CDR2 is SYDVKM in the germline V gene. V shed 1 base and J 3 bases; nucleotides not matched to a gene: 5. This CDR3 is built from 16 residues. Turning to this clonotype: Antigen unknown.

This receptor was obtained from a man in his forties or fifties who received an inactivated influenza vaccine. The chain employs TRBV28 and TRBJ2-7; TRBD2 aligns across 11 bases. Here the sequenced sample was PBMCs from blood, taken on the day of vaccination. CDR3 protein: CASSLLTSGSIYEQYF. The CDR3 DNA sequence: TGTGCCAGCAGTTTATTAACTAGCGGGAGTATCTACGAGCAGTACTTC.